This note documents a single T cell receptor beta chain sequence. Study processing details: The authors estimated nucleated cell counts from reference gene primer amplification. Clones were sequenced by immunoSEQ multiplex PCR, and TCRdb holds only the in-frame ones, with some missing. Clonal size and the V and J genes are those of that table, whereas D and trimming came from the DNA. The data hold 390,000 or so clones, with more than 70% observed a single time. Followed longitudinally, the Seattle patients had been enrolled during active infection. This entry comes from a study of blood T cell repertoires in COVID-19. Trimming took off 0 bases at V and 0 bases at J, with 14 bases between the two ends. The CDR3 has 17 residues. From germline, CDR1 is SEHNR and CDR2 FQNEAQ (reference sequence).

This sequence joins TRBV7-9 and TRBJ2-5; possible D gene TRBD1, 6 bases. The specimen sequenced was peripheral blood. The TCR originated in a woman aged 30 to 39 with COVID-19, enrolled during active disease. CDR3 residues: CASSLALRRQDQETQYF. The CDR3 DNA reads as TGTGCCAGCAGCTTAGCGCTTCGGAGACAGGACCAAGAGACCCAGTACTTC.